The rows below give T cell receptor beta chains drawn from one sample of a study of blood T cell repertoires in COVID-19. The protocol was immunoSEQ multiplex PCR, while the TCRdb copy is restricted to in-frame clones and leaves out a portion. The sample holds 300,000 or so clones, more than 80% seen once. Sample: PBMCs or T cells enriched from blood (not recorded which). The receptors originated from a woman aged 25 to 39 who had recovered from COVID-19. Each CDR3 is given with its conserved first and last residue. A D gene is named only where the DNA matches it firmly. Clone size is given for some rows only: seen once, a few or many times, or a class if the clone is expanded.

cdr3_aa cdr3_nt j_call clone_size d_call v_call
CASSHPSTYGGTQYF TGTGCCAGTAGTCACCCTAGCACCTACGGAGGTACGCAGTATTTT TRBJ2-3 NA NA TRBV19
CASSVGQGTYEQYF TGTGCCAGCAGCGTGGGACAGGGTACCTACGAGCAGTACTTC TRBJ2-7 once TRBD1 TRBV6-5
CASSGGGTHEQYF TGTGCCAGCAGCGGCGGGGGGACCCACGAGCAGTACTTC TRBJ2-7 NA TRBD2 TRBV6-2/TRBV6-3
CASSGTGGVGELFF TGCGCCAGCAGTGGGACAGGGGGTGTCGGGGAGCTGTTTTTT TRBJ2-2 NA TRBD1 TRBV10-2
CSASLLAGVTGQNIQYF TGCAGTGCTAGTCTGCTAGCGGGAGTTACGGGACAAAACATTCAGTACTTC TRBJ2-4 NA TRBD2 TRBV20-1
CASSLKAGTIYNEQFF TGTGCCAGCAGCTTAAAGGCCGGGACTATATACAATGAGCAGTTCTTC TRBJ2-1 NA TRBD2 TRBV13
CASSSRTSYEQYF TGTGCCAGCAGCTCCCGGACTAGCTACGAGCAGTACTTC TRBJ2-7 NA TRBD2 TRBV11-2
CASSKSRQGHGEQYF TGTGCCAGCAGTAAATCCAGACAGGGGCATGGGGAGCAGTACTTC TRBJ2-7 NA TRBD1 TRBV27
CATSDPTGPRFF TGTGCCACCAGTGATCCCACAGGTCCTCGGTTTTTT TRBJ1-4 NA NA TRBV24-1
CASRTEVGYGYTF TGTGCCAGCAGAACGGAGGTGGGGTATGGCTACACCTTC TRBJ1-2 NA NA TRBV6-5
CASSSGQGGSNQPQHF TGTGCCAGCAGCTCCGGACAGGGCGGTAGCAATCAGCCCCAGCATTTT TRBJ1-5 NA TRBD1 TRBV7-9
CASSEGAWGGNTIYF TGCGCCAGCAGTGAGGGGGCCTGGGGCGGAAACACCATATATTTT TRBJ1-3 NA NA TRBV10-2
CASSVVSPQGGDTQYF TGTGCCAGCAGCGTAGTCAGTCCTCAGGGAGGAGATACGCAGTATTTT TRBJ2-3 NA NA TRBV9
CASSSDTSRGGYTF TGTGCCAGCAGCTCGGACACCTCCAGGGGTGGCTACACCTTC TRBJ1-2 NA NA TRBV7-2
CASRVTVEQFF TGTGCCAGCAGGGTTACGGTTGAGCAGTTCTTC TRBJ2-1 NA NA TRBV2
CASSLNLGTSAYEQYF TGTGCCAGCAGCTTAAATCTGGGGACTAGCGCCTACGAGCAGTACTTC TRBJ2-7 NA TRBD2 TRBV7-2
CASSDGTATSYEQYF TGTGCCAGCAGCGATGGGACAGCCACCTCCTACGAGCAGTACTTC TRBJ2-7 few TRBD1 TRBV7-9
CASGRGTGDNEQFF TGTGCCAGTGGGAGGGGGACAGGGGACAATGAGCAGTTCTTC TRBJ2-1 NA TRBD1 TRBV19
CASSWAGTSGSPGELFF TGTGCCAGCAGTTGGGCCGGGACTAGCGGGAGCCCCGGGGAGCTGTTTTTT TRBJ2-2 NA TRBD2 TRBV6-2/TRBV6-3
CASSYTTGLNEKLFF TGTGCCAGCAGCTACACGACAGGGCTCAACGAAAAACTGTTTTTT TRBJ1-4 NA TRBD1 TRBV7-9
CASSPRWEFDTDTQYF TGTGCCAGCAGCCCCAGGTGGGAGTTCGACACAGATACGCAGTATTTT TRBJ2-3 NA NA TRBV13
CASSGGETGELFF TGTGCCAGTAGTGGAGGGGAGACCGGGGAGCTGTTTTTT TRBJ2-2 NA NA TRBV19
CASSTSLSGSYGYTF TGTGCCAGTAGTACCTCCCTTTCAGGATCCTATGGCTACACCTTC TRBJ1-2 NA NA TRBV19
CACRAGDSYEQYF TGTGCCTGCAGGGCGGGGGATTCCTACGAGCAGTACTTC TRBJ2-7 NA TRBD2 TRBV18
CASYSFRGGPSYNSPLHF TGTGCCAGTTATTCCTTCAGGGGCGGGCCCTCCTATAATTCACCCCTCCACTTT TRBJ1-6 NA NA TRBV27
CASNLLHSQPQHF TGTGCCAGCAACCTTCTCCACAGTCAGCCCCAGCATTTT TRBJ1-5 NA NA TRBV28
CASSLSGWEGNQPQHF TGTGCCAGCAGTTTATCGGGGTGGGAGGGCAATCAGCCCCAGCATTTT TRBJ1-5 NA NA TRBV28
CASSQNGFNLGGKYGYTF TGTGCCAGCAGCCAAAATGGCTTTAATTTAGGGGGCAAATATGGCTACACCTTC TRBJ1-2 few TRBD1 TRBV3-1/TRBV3-2
CASSVDRGWNTEAFF TGTGCCAGCAGCGTAGATAGGGGATGGAACACTGAAGCTTTCTTT TRBJ1-1 NA NA TRBV9
CASSLAVSGGRRQETQYF TGTGCCAGCAGCTTAGCCGTATCAGGCGGGAGGCGACAAGAGACCCAGTACTTC TRBJ2-5 NA TRBD2 TRBV7-2
CASRLTSGQGFAFF TGTGCCAGCAGACTCACCTCCGGACAGGGGTTTGCTTTCTTT TRBJ1-1 NA TRBD1 TRBV2
CASSGPGLAGGRERDEQFF TGCGCCAGCAGCGGACCGGGACTAGCGGGAGGGAGGGAAAGGGATGAGCAGTTCTTC TRBJ2-1 NA TRBD2 TRBV4-1
CASSQAGTSLQETQYF TGTGCCAGCAGCCAAGCCGGGACTAGTCTACAAGAGACCCAGTACTTC TRBJ2-5 few TRBD2 TRBV3-1/TRBV3-2
CASSFRTGDYGYTF TGTGCCAGCAGCTTTCGGACAGGGGACTATGGCTACACCTTC TRBJ1-2 once TRBD1 TRBV5-4
CASTLLGTIGNTIYF TGTGCCAGCACTCTCTTGGGGACAATCGGAAACACCATATATTTT TRBJ1-3 NA NA TRBV28
CASSYARGLWDEQYF TGTGCCAGCAGTTACGCCAGGGGCCTATGGGACGAGCAGTACTTC TRBJ2-7 NA NA TRBV6-2/TRBV6-3
CASSTRRENQETQYF TGTGCCAGCAGCACGCGGCGAGAAAATCAAGAGACCCAGTACTTC TRBJ2-5 NA NA TRBV27
CASSLSRDGVYNEQFF TGTGCCAGCAGTTTATCGCGGGACGGAGTCTACAATGAGCAGTTCTTC TRBJ2-1 NA NA TRBV27
CASSESSGRYEQYF TGTGCCAGTAGTGAGTCTAGCGGCCGCTACGAGCAGTACTTC TRBJ2-7 NA TRBD2 TRBV19
CASSPPAGVAETQYF TGTGCCAGCTCACCACCGGCAGGGGTAGCGGAGACCCAGTACTTC TRBJ2-5 NA NA TRBV18
CASSYRTSGRYEQYF TGTGCCAGCAGTTACCGGACTAGCGGGAGGTACGAGCAGTACTTC TRBJ2-7 NA TRBD2 TRBV6-5
CASSEQDRGRLGNTIYF TGTGCCAGCAGTGAACAAGACAGGGGCCGCCTTGGAAACACCATATATTTT TRBJ1-3 NA TRBD1 TRBV6-1
CASSSIYRTSNQPQHF TGTGCCAGTAGTTCCATCTACAGGACCTCCAATCAGCCCCAGCATTTT TRBJ1-5 few NA TRBV19
CASSYRGRDEQFF TGTGCCAGCAGTTACAGGGGCCGCGATGAGCAGTTCTTC TRBJ2-1 NA TRBD1 TRBV28
CASSLGTATTDTQYF TGTGCCAGCAGCTTAGGGACAGCCACCACAGATACGCAGTATTTT TRBJ2-3 NA NA TRBV7-2
CATNWGSGANVLTF TGTGCCACGAACTGGGGCTCAGGGGCCAACGTCCTGACTTTC TRBJ2-6 NA NA TRBV24-1
CAWKTPGQGVEQYF TGTGCCTGGAAAACTCCGGGACAGGGGGTCGAGCAGTACTTC TRBJ2-7 NA TRBD1 TRBV30
CASSYTGQGLGEQYF TGTGCCAGCAGTTACACCGGACAGGGTTTGGGCGAGCAGTACTTC TRBJ2-7 NA TRBD1 TRBV6-2/TRBV6-3
CASSRGGRNEQFF TGTGCCAGCAGCCGAGGGGGTCGCAATGAGCAGTTCTTC TRBJ2-1 NA NA TRBV14
CASSIGRGVTDTQYF TGTGCCAGTAGTATCGGCAGGGGGGTCACAGATACGCAGTATTTT TRBJ2-3 NA NA TRBV19
CASPSTGVYEQYF TGTGCCAGCCCATCGACAGGGGTGTACGAGCAGTACTTC TRBJ2-7 NA TRBD1 TRBV19
CASSLAGIGELFF TGTGCCAGCAGCTTGGCAGGGATCGGGGAGCTGTTTTTT TRBJ2-2 NA NA TRBV5-4
CASSSRENTEAFF TGTGCCAGCAGTTCCAGGGAGAACACTGAAGCTTTCTTT TRBJ1-1 few NA TRBV27
CASSLGLAGGRADTQYF TGTGCCAGCAGCTTAGGACTAGCGGGAGGACGAGCAGATACGCAGTATTTT TRBJ2-3 NA TRBD2 TRBV7-2
CASSYFDRSKETQYF TGTGCCAGCAGTTACTTTGACAGGTCTAAAGAGACCCAGTACTTC TRBJ2-5 NA NA TRBV6-2/TRBV6-3